Listed here are 31 T cell receptor beta chains from one sample, sequenced in a study of regulatory T cells in long-lasting Graves disease. This sample's time point: newly diagnosed GD, antithyroid drugs for less than 3 months. Preparation of the TCR library used RNA extracted from PBMCs. The authors built TCR beta libraries using iRepertoire HTBI primers and Arm-PCR of CDR3 regions. From the multiplex PCR reads, TCRdb called clonotypes with MiXCR, one entry per CDR3 protein. The repertoire includes approximately 230,000 distinct CDR3 sequences, roughly 18% of them detected once, and around 21% sits in the top ten. Sample: peripheral blood mononuclear cells (PBMCs), taken at new diagnosis, from a patient treated with antithyroid drugs. The receptors originated from a female donor with Graves disease.

At least ten counts were recorded for this clonotype. The rearrangement uses TRBV18 and TRBJ1-5, with a weak D call TRBD1 (6 bases). CDR3 length: 14 amino acids. CDR1 is KGHSH, CDR2 LQKENI, per germline. V dropped 8 bases and J dropped 5 bases, with 16 bases sitting between them. Here the CDR3 reads CASSQYREDQPQHF. CDR3 nucleotides: TGTGCCAGCAGCCAGTACAGGGAGGATCAGCCCCAGCATTTT.

This clonotype has ten or more counts. The rearrangement joins TRBV3-1 to TRBJ2-1; no clear D gene. The CDR3 contains 17 residues. The germline V and J ends were trimmed by 5 bases and 1 base, with 18 bases remaining between them. Looked up from germline, CDR1 is LGHDT and CDR2 is YNNKEL (reference sequence). CDR3 DNA: TGTGCCAGCAGCGCCAAGATGGCGGCAGAATCCTACAATGAGCAGTTCTTC. Translated: CASSAKMAAESYNEQFF.

The rearrangement links TRBV18 to TRBJ2-3; 9 nucleotides line up with TRBD1. This CDR3 spans 16 amino acids. The germline V gene has CDR1 KGHSH and CDR2 LQKENI. Trimming took 4 bases from V and 5 from J; bases not matched to a gene: 10. The CDR3 here is CASSRFAGTGQDTQYF. The DNA for the CDR3 is TGTGCCAGCTCACGTTTCGCCGGGACAGGGCAAGATACGCAGTATTTT.

This clonotype was seen many times. V gene TRBV3-1 combines with J gene TRBJ2-7; maybe TRBD1 (6 bases). Germline V lookup: CDR1 LGHDT, CDR2 YNNKEL (reference sequence). The ends were cut back, 2 bases at V and 2 bases at J, with 16 bases in the middle. The CDR3 sequence is 16 residues long. In DNA, the CDR3 is TGTGCCAGCAGCCAATTCGCAGGGGCTATTACCTACGAGCAGTACTTC. Its translation: CASSQFAGAITYEQYF.

Ten or more counts support this clonotype. V and J are TRBV10-3 and TRBJ2-7, with no clear D. Trimming cost V 3 bases and J 1 base, with 19 bases left between them. The CDR3 is 17 residues long. CDR1 and CDR2 from the germline V gene are ENHRY and SYGVKD. The CDR3: CAISDHFASPGSYEQYF. CDR3 in DNA: TGTGCCATCAGTGACCATTTCGCCTCCCCTGGGTCCTACGAGCAGTACTTC.

A note on this clonotype: This clone may be a read error of a much larger clone one base away. The chain links TRBV7-6 to TRBJ2-7; 12 bases align to TRBD2. Germline CDR1 SGHVS, CDR2 FNYEAQ. This CDR3 is 18 amino acids long. The trim removed 0 bases at V and 7 bases at J, leaving 13 bases unmatched. The CDR3 loop reads CASSLAPPLAGGYDEQYF. The CDR3 nucleotides are TGTGCCAGCAGCTTAGCGCCACCCCTAGCGGGAGGGTACGATGAGCAGTACTTC.

This clonotype has just a few counts. The rearrangement joins TRBV18 to TRBJ2-1; a possible D gene is TRBD1 (7 bases). V lost 5 bases, J lost 8 bases, and 13 bases lay in between. CDR1 is KGHSH, CDR2 LQKENI, per germline. This CDR3 comprises 13 residues. CDR3 in amino acids: CASSTGRGDEQFF. CDR3 DNA: TGTGCCAGCTCAACCGGCAGGGGGGATGAGCAGTTCTTC.

This clonotype has a count of ten or more. This chain connects TRBV6-1 to TRBJ2-5, with 9 bases that match TRBD1. Germline V gives CDR1 MNHNS, CDR2 SASEGT. The CDR3 totals 15 residues. The V and J ends lost 5 bases and 5 bases, in that order; junction bases with no gene match: 9. The CDR3 bases are TGTGCCAGCAGTAGTCGACAGGGGGGAAGGGAGACCCAGTACTTC. Amino acids: CASSSRQGGRETQYF.

The gene calls are TRBV7-9 and TRBJ1-6; D is undetermined. CDR3 length equals 13 residues. Between the trimmed V and J ends, which lost 0 bases and 9 bases, there was a span of 6 bases. The germline V gene encodes CDR1 SEHNR and CDR2 FQNEAQ (reference sequence). CDR3: CASSLADGSPLHF. CDR3 nucleotides: TGTGCCAGCAGCTTAGCTGATGGTTCACCCCTCCACTTT.

The chain carries TRBV6-1 and TRBJ2-7, with D possibly matching TRBD1 (6 bases). The CDR3 consists of 15 residues. CDR1 and CDR2 from the germline V gene are MNHNS and SASEGT. The V end lost 3 bases, the J end lost 1 base, and 13 bases lay between the germline ends. The CDR3 nucleotides are TGTGCCAGCAGTGAGTTGGCAGGGGCTTCCTACGAGCAGTACTTC. It encodes CASSELAGASYEQYF.

This clonotype showed up many times. The chain uses TRBV7-2 and TRBJ2-2; D may correspond to TRBD1 or TRBD2 (6 bases each). The V end was cut by 2 bases, the J end by 1 base, with 17 bases between. Germline V gives CDR1 SGHTA, CDR2 FQGNSA. The CDR3 has 18 residues. The CDR3 reads CASSLSRPGALNTGELFF. In nucleotides, the CDR3 is TGTGCCAGCAGCTTATCACGTCCGGGGGCCCTGAACACCGGGGAGCTGTTTTTT.

This clonotype was observed many times. The V gene is TRBV27, the J gene TRBJ1-2; 10 positions agree with TRBD1. The length of the CDR3 is 15 residues. From germline, CDR1 is MNHEY and CDR2 SMNVEV (reference sequence). Trimming cost V 5 bases and J 4 bases; bases outside gene matches: 7. The CDR3 is CASSTGTGAIYGYTF. The DNA of the CDR3 is TGTGCCAGCAGTACCGGGACAGGGGCCATCTATGGCTACACCTTC.

The chain carries TRBV6-4 and TRBJ2-1; D gene ambiguous. The CDR3 spans 13 residues. Germline V lookup: CDR1 MRHNA, CDR2 SNTAGT. The V gene lost 6 bases and the J gene lost 6 bases, with 12 bases spanning the gap. The CDR3 is CASSVSSSNEQFF. In DNA, the CDR3 is TGTGCCAGCAGCGTTAGTAGCAGCAATGAGCAGTTCTTC.

This clonotype was observed at least ten times. This chain links TRBV6-5 with TRBJ1-6, with D possibly being TRBD1 (6 bases). V was shortened by 2 bases and J by 12 bases, with 17 bases between the two germline ends. Germline-derived CDR1 and CDR2 are MNHEY and SVGAGI. The CDR3 consists of 15 residues. CDR3 protein: CASSYPPEQGLPLHF. CDR3 DNA: TGTGCCAGCAGTTACCCCCCGGAACAGGGTCTACCCCTCCACTTT.

This clonotype was observed at least ten times. CDR3 nucleotide sequence: TGCAGCGTTGAAGTTGAGACAAGACTTAGGGGCTACACCTTC. Translating it yields CSVEVETRLRGYTF. This chain joins TRBV29-1 and TRBJ1-2; no reliable D call. The V gene's germline CDR1 is SQVTM and CDR2 ANQGSEA. This CDR3 region has 14 residues. V shed 1 base and J shed 8 bases, with 17 bases lying between them.

The CDR3 region is CAPGQGNTGELFF. The CDR3 DNA sequence: TGTGCCCCTGGGCAGGGGAACACCGGGGAGCTGTTTTTT. The chain employs TRBV7-9 and TRBJ2-2; TRBD1 might be the D (5 bases). The CDR3 has 13 residues. Germline V gives CDR1 SEHNR, CDR2 FQNEAQ (reference sequence). V shed 11 bases and J shed 1 base, with 11 bases lying between them.

This clonotype was picked up many times. The rearrangement links TRBV6-1 to TRBJ2-3; possible D gene TRBD1, 6 bases. This CDR3 is built from 14 residues. V shed 5 bases and J shed 0 bases, with 9 bases lying between them. CDR1 is MNHNS and CDR2 is SASEGT in the germline V gene. CDR3 DNA: TGTGCCAGCAGTCGAAGGGGGAGCACAGATACGCAGTATTTT. Translating gives CASSRRGSTDTQYF.

About this clonotype: A much larger clone lies one base from this, so it may be a read error. The chain uses TRBV3-1 and TRBJ1-5; D is possibly TRBD1 (5 bases). Germline V CDR1 and CDR2: LGHDT, YNNKEL (reference sequence). This CDR3 region has 14 residues. The DNA of the CDR3 is TGTGCCGGCAGCCAAGAAGGGGAGAATCAGCCCCAGCATTTT. It yields the protein CAGSQEGENQPQHF.

This clonotype was observed at least ten times. The rearrangement joins TRBV6-1 to TRBJ2-3; either TRBD1 or TRBD2 may supply D (5 bases each). V dropped 8 bases and J dropped 2 bases, with 11 bases sitting between them. The germline gives CDR1 MNHNS, CDR2 SASEGT. This CDR3 region has 13 residues. CDR3 nucleotide sequence: TGTGCCAGCCGGGACGCCTACACAGATACGCAGTATTTT. It is translated as CASRDAYTDTQYF.

Turning to this clonotype: This likely stems from a read error, as it lies one base from a far larger clone. This rearrangement joins TRBV6-2 or TRBV6-3 to TRBJ2-1; 14 bases align to TRBD2. Losses at the gene ends were 10 bases for V and 0 bases for J; bases not matched to a gene: 8. The germline V gene encodes CDR1 MNHEY and CDR2 SVGEGT. The CDR3 is made up of 17 amino acids. The DNA for the CDR3 is TGTGCCACCAGCGGACTAGCGGGAGGTTCCTCCTACAATGAGCAGTTCTTC. Its protein product is CATSGLAGGSSYNEQFF.

This clonotype has at least ten counts. The DNA for the CDR3 is TGTGCCATCAGCGGCGAACGGGCTGGGGCCAACGTCCTGACTTTC. Protein: CAISGERAGANVLTF. The chain is built from TRBV10-3 and TRBJ2-6, with unresolved D. CDR3 length: 15 amino acids. The V gene's germline CDR1 is ENHRY and CDR2 SYGVKD. V was pared by 6 bases and J by 2 bases, with 11 bases between.

This clonotype has at least ten counts. This chain links TRBV7-2 with TRBJ2-7, with D hard to call. The CDR3 is 13 residues long. V was clipped by 5 bases and J by 5 bases, with 13 bases between them. Germline V CDR1 and CDR2: SGHTA, FQGNSA. The CDR3 loop is CASSHRDPHEQYF. CDR3 nucleotide sequence: TGTGCCAGCAGCCATCGAGATCCCCACGAGCAGTACTTC.

The chain carries TRBV2 and TRBJ2-1, with 14 bases matching TRBD2. The V gene end was trimmed by 6 bases and the J gene end by 9 bases; junction bases not matched to a gene: 7. CDR3 length: 15 residues. The V gene's germline CDR1 is SNHLY and CDR2 FYNNEI. CDR3 nucleotides: TGTGCCAGCAGCGGACTAGCGGGAGGCGGAGGTGAGCAGTTCTTC. Encoded protein: CASSGLAGGGGEQFF.

This clonotype appeared many times. This chain links TRBV25-1 with TRBJ1-6; TRBD1 agrees at 12 bases. In germline, CDR1 is MGHDK, CDR2 SYGVNS. The CDR3 runs to 14 residues. J gave up 10 bases and V 5 bases, and 3 bases lay outside the gene matches. Written as DNA, the CDR3 is TGTGCCAGCAGTACCGGGACAGGGGGCTCACCCCTCCACTTT. It encodes CASSTGTGGSPLHF.

This clonotype was found many times. This chain connects TRBV20-1 to TRBJ1-3; weak D call: TRBD1 (5 bases). The V and J ends lost 2 bases and 0 bases respectively, with 8 bases between them. Germline-derived CDR1 and CDR2 are DFQATT and SNEGSKA (reference sequence). CDR3 size: 14 residues. The CDR3 loop reads CSARRGLSGNTIYF. For the CDR3, the DNA is TGCAGTGCTAGAAGGGGCCTCTCTGGAAACACCATATATTTT.

This clonotype was found many times. J is TRBJ2-4 and V is TRBV5-4; D not certain. Trimming cost V 2 bases and J 8 bases, with 20 bases left between them. The germline V gene encodes CDR1 SGHNT and CDR2 YYREEE (reference sequence). The CDR3 has 16 amino acids. The CDR3 DNA reads TGTGCCAGCAGCTTTAAGTTTTCAGCACTTCCGGACATTCAGTACTTC. Amino acids: CASSFKFSALPDIQYF. Filled out from reference TRBV5-4 and TRBJ2-4, the complete variable domain reads ETGVTQSPTHLIKTRGQQVTLRCSSQSGHNTVSWYQQALGQGPQFIFQYYREEENGRGNFPPRFSGLQFPNYSSELNVNALELDDSALYLCASSFKFSALPDIQYFGAGTRLSVL.

The table lists this clonotype with many counts. The V gene is TRBV7-9, the J gene TRBJ1-1; D may be TRBD1 (5 bases). The CDR3 contains 15 residues. Looked up from germline, CDR1 is SEHNR and CDR2 is FQNEAQ (reference sequence). The germline V and J ends were trimmed by 3 bases and 1 base, with 12 bases remaining between them. In DNA, the CDR3 is TGTGCCAGCAGCTTCCGAGGGGCGCAGAACACTGAAGCTTTCTTT. Encoded protein: CASSFRGAQNTEAFF.

This clonotype has ten or more counts. The V call is TRBV5-1, the J call TRBJ2-1; 7 nucleotides agree with TRBD1. This CDR3 is built from 15 residues. Germline loops: CDR1 SGHRS, CDR2 YFSETQ. After removal of 5 bases from V and 1 base from J, the junction contained 6 bases not matched to a gene. This chain's CDR3 is CASSSRDRSYNEQFF. The CDR3 nucleotides are TGCGCCAGCAGTTCAAGGGACAGATCCTACAATGAGCAGTTCTTC.

The J gene is TRBJ1-1, the V gene TRBV18; no clear D gene. Trimming stripped 2 bases from V and 11 bases from J, with 21 bases between. Germline CDR1 KGHSH, CDR2 LQKENI. The CDR3 has 15 amino acids. Here the CDR3 reads CASSPSSGVKGWAFF. In nucleotides, the CDR3 is TGTGCCAGCTCACCATCTTCCGGGGTGAAGGGTTGGGCTTTCTTT.

This clonotype was picked up many times. The rearrangement uses TRBV11-2 and TRBJ2-3; D may be TRBD1 (5 bases). This CDR3 spans 14 amino acids. Trimming removed 2 bases at V and 0 bases at J, with 6 bases between. CDR1 is SGHAT and CDR2 is FQNNGV in the germline V gene. The CDR3 region is CASSLRQSTDTQYF. Written as DNA, the CDR3 is TGTGCCAGCAGCTTACGACAGAGCACAGATACGCAGTATTTT.

This clonotype occurred many times. The V gene is TRBV30, the J gene TRBJ2-5, with 9 bases fitting TRBD2. With the DNA end fitting TRBJ2-1 better, the J assignment may be wrong. Germline V CDR1 and CDR2: GTSNPN, SVGIG (reference sequence). The CDR3 is made up of 14 amino acids. CDR3 nucleotides: TGTGCCTGGAGTGGCGGGAGGGCATGGAATGAGCAGTTCTTC. This sequence encodes CAWSGGRAWNEQFF.